What follows are 9 T cell receptor beta chains derived from one specimen sequenced in a study of OX40 agonist ivuxolimab in advanced cancers. TCRdb's table, derived via immunoSEQ multiplex PCR, lists solely in-frame clones and lacks some. Among roughly 100,000 clones listed, 90% were seen once. The sample in question was CD4+ or CD8+ T cells sorted from blood, obtained in a trial of the OX40 agonist ivuxolimab. Receptors originate from an adult with an advanced solid tumor such as melanoma, head and neck, liver or kidney cancer.

The rearrangement links TRBV27 to TRBJ1-6; perhaps TRBD1 as D (6 bases). This CDR3 region has 14 residues. V was clipped by 5 bases and J by 9 bases, with 14 bases between them. Germline V CDR1 and CDR2: MNHEY, SMNVEV (reference sequence). Here the CDR3 DNA reads TGTGCCAGCAGTCCCCGGGACACAGGTTCACCCCTCCACTTT. It is translated as CASSPRDTGSPLHF.

The V and J genes are TRBV11-2 and TRBJ2-7, with D possibly called TRBD1 or TRBD2 (5 bases each). The CDR3 consists of 12 residues. The V and J ends lost 8 bases and 6 bases respectively, with 14 bases between them. Germline CDR1 reads SGHAT; CDR2 reads FQNNGV. The CDR3 sequence is CASGREGVEQYF. Here the CDR3 DNA reads TGTGCCAGCGGGAGAGAAGGGGTCGAGCAGTACTTC.

This sequence joins TRBV6-5 and TRBJ2-7; TRBD1 might be the D (6 bases). The CDR3 sequence is 12 residues long. The germline V gene encodes CDR1 MNHEY and CDR2 SVGAGI. Trimming cost V 6 bases and J 10 bases, with 16 bases left between them. This CDR3 is CASSPPGTTQYF. CDR3 nucleotides: TGTGCCAGCAGCCCCCCTGGGACAACTCAGTACTTC.

The chain joins TRBV9 to TRBJ1-3; possibly TRBD1 for D (5 bases). This CDR3 is built from 17 residues. Germline assignment: CDR1 SGDLS and CDR2 YYNGEE. The ends were cut back, 3 bases at V and 0 bases at J, with 16 bases in the middle. DNA for the CDR3: TGTGCCAGCAGCGACGGGGCCGGTACCCTCTCTGGAAACACCATATATTTT. Residues: CASSDGAGTLSGNTIYF.

The rearrangement joins TRBV10-3 to TRBJ1-1, with a tentative D call TRBD1 (5 bases). Germline V lookup: CDR1 ENHRY, CDR2 SYGVKD. The CDR3 covers 13 residues. Trimming pared 7 bases from V and 6 bases from J, leaving 15 bases between. The CDR3 loop is CAINTGGRAEAFF. Here the CDR3 DNA reads TGTGCCATCAACACCGGGGGTCGGGCTGAAGCTTTCTTT.

V is TRBV7-2 and J is TRBJ1-6, with D uncertain. The germline V gene has CDR1 SGHTA and CDR2 FQGNSA. V lost 1 base and J 7 bases, leaving 11 bases between the germline ends. CDR3 size: 15 residues. The CDR3: CASSLGRTRNSPLHF. CDR3 nucleotides: TGTGCCAGCAGCTTAGGGAGGACGCGGAATTCACCCCTCCACTTT.

This rearrangement joins TRBV11-3 to TRBJ2-3; D uncertain. Germline V gene data show CDR1 as SGHNT and CDR2 as YENEEA. Trimming stripped 4 bases from V and 2 bases from J, with 13 bases between. The CDR3 sequence is 15 residues long. The CDR3 loop reads CASSSQAGNTDTQYF. CDR3 DNA sequence: TGTGCCAGCAGCTCCCAGGCAGGAAACACAGATACGCAGTATTTT.

This clone was picked up one time. V and J are TRBV5-8 and TRBJ1-5, with a tentative D call TRBD1 (5 bases). The V end was cut by 0 bases, the J end by 6 bases, with 13 bases between. Germline V gene sequence: CDR1 SGHTS, CDR2 YDEGEE. The CDR3 loop spans 15 amino acids. DNA of the CDR3: TGTGCCAGCAGCTTGGCAGGGAATTTAGGTCAGCCCCAGCATTTT. It encodes CASSLAGNLGQPQHF. Variable domain in full (rest from reference TRBV5-8 and TRBJ1-5): EAGVTQSPTHLIKTRGQQATLRCSPISGHTSVYWYQQALGLGLQFLLWYDEGEERNRGNFPPRFSGRQFPNYSSELNVNALELEDSALYLCASSLAGNLGQPQHFGDGTRLSIL.

The chain couples TRBV11-3 to TRBJ2-7; no clear D. Germline lookup yields CDR1 SGHNT and CDR2 YENEEA. The V end was cut by 3 bases, the J end by 2 bases, with 14 bases between. CDR3 length equals 15 residues. CDR3 region: CASSFLTVGPYEQYF. The CDR3 bases are TGTGCCAGCAGCTTCTTAACGGTCGGACCCTACGAGCAGTACTTC.